This paragraph covers one TCR beta chain sequence. What it recognizes is unknown. Germline is not matched at one junction end, which may reflect a read error. The CDR3 is made up of 16 amino acids. Germline loops: CDR1 MGHRA, CDR2 YSYEKL. 5'RACE with constant-segment primers yielded barcoded, UMI-tagged TCR alpha and TCR beta cDNA libraries. TCRdb ran MiXCR on the 5' RACE reads and lists one entry per CDR3 protein. Here the sample spans a few hundred thousand distinct CDR3 sequences, roughly a fifth being singletons. The data were obtained in a study of T-cell memory formation after mild COVID-19. Study background: TCR clustering was largely donor specific.

Points from the study as a whole: Those CD4+ clones that contracted were mainly in CM and EM (CD8+ ones in EMRA).

The sequenced material came from PBMCs or a T cell subset sorted from them (not recorded which). This sequence joins TRBV4-1 and TRBJ1-5, with D uncertain. The sequence derives from a man between 18 and 35 years old who had mild COVID-19 (a few samples of this study predate the infection). Cell type and time point are not known. The CDR3 loop reads CASSQVSGSSNQRQHF. The CDR3 nucleotides read TGCGCCAGCAGCCAAGTTTCTGGTTCTAGCAATCAGCGCCAGCATTTT.